This TCR beta chain was retrieved from a study of cytomegalovirus exposure and HLA in healthy donors. Notes on the study in general: In an earlier analysis, most TCR beta V segments were productive about 87% or about 30% of the time. Excluded: some indistinguishable V segments such as TRBV6-2 and TRBV6-3.

Deletions cut 0 bases from V and 8 bases from J, with 14 bases between. Per the germline V gene, CDR1 is SGDLS and CDR2 is YYNGEE. The CDR3 has 15 residues. Primers: 60 Vbeta forward and 13 Jbeta reverse. Clones were sequenced by immunoSEQ multiplex PCR, and TCRdb holds only the in-frame ones, with some missing. Of some 120,000 clones in the sample, roughly 77% were seen once. About this clone itself: Its antigen is still unknown.

The gene calls are TRBV9 and TRBJ1-4; no definite D call. The clonotype comes from a man between 18 and 29 years old in good health and CMV-seronegative. What was sequenced was PBMCs. The CDR3 sequence is CASSVGVMTGEKLFF. The DNA of the CDR3 is TGTGCCAGCAGCGTAGGGGTGATGACGGGAGAAAAACTGTTTTTT.